This is a list of T cell receptor beta chains from one sample in a study of cytomegalovirus exposure and HLA in healthy donors. TCRdb keeps only in-frame clones here, not all; method: immunoSEQ multiplex PCR. The sample lists 120,000 or so clones, roughly nine tenths occurring once. Sequenced material: PBMCs. The source is a woman between 18 and 29 years old in good health and CMV-seronegative. The CDR3 runs from the conserved cysteine through the conserved F or W. D genes are given only for firm matches. Size is stated for part of the rows, as once, few or many counts, or as a class when the clone is expanded.

J gene,clone size,D gene,V gene,CDR3 DNA,CDR3 protein
TRBJ2-1,NA,TRBD2,TRBV29-1,TGCAGCGTTGACTGGCTAGCGGGAGTAAACAATGAGCAGTTCTTC,CSVDWLAGVNNEQFF
TRBJ2-5,NA,TRBD1,TRBV27,TGTGCCAGCAGTCCGGGACAGGGGTGGGGAGAGACCCAGTACTTC,CASSPGQGWGETQYF
TRBJ1-1,NA,TRBD1,TRBV11-3,TGTGCCAGCAGCCCGGGACAGGGGCCTACCAGAGCTTTCTTT,CASSPGQGPTRAFF
TRBJ1-2,NA,NA,TRBV19,TGTGCCAGTAGTCCACAGGGAGTCGGATATGGCTACACCTTC,CASSPQGVGYGYTF
TRBJ2-3,NA,NA,TRBV10-3,TGTGCCATCAGTGGCGTAACTAGCACAGATACGCAGTATTTT,CAISGVTSTDTQYF
TRBJ2-5,NA,NA,TRBV19,TGTGCCAGTAGTGAGGGCAGGCAAGAGACCCAGTACTTC,CASSEGRQETQYF
TRBJ2-7,NA,NA,TRBV29-1,TGCAGCGAACCTTTTCAAGAAGCTCCCCCCTACGAGCAGTACTTC,CSEPFQEAPPYEQYF
TRBJ2-1,NA,NA,TRBV11-2,TGTGCCAGCAGGGGGCTAGACAATGAGCAGTTCTTC,CASRGLDNEQFF
TRBJ2-1,NA,TRBD1,TRBV28,TGTGCCAGCAGTTCCGGGACAGGGGTTTTTTGGGAGCAGTTCTTC,CASSSGTGVFWEQFF
TRBJ2-3,NA,NA,TRBV19,TGTGCCAGTAGTATAACAGGGACAGATACGCAGTATTTT,CASSITGTDTQYF
TRBJ1-1,NA,TRBD1,TRBV4-2,TGTGCCAGCAGCCAAGTAACAGGGGGCAGACGGAACACTGAAGCTTTCTTT,CASSQVTGGRRNTEAFF
TRBJ2-7,NA,TRBD2,TRBV7-9,TGTGCCAGCAGCTTAGCTCTAGCGGGAGTTTACGAGCAGTACTTC,CASSLALAGVYEQYF
TRBJ2-1,NA,TRBD2,TRBV27,TGTGCCAGCAGTTTAACAACTAGCGGGAGTGATGAGCAGTTCTTC,CASSLTTSGSDEQFF
TRBJ2-7,NA,TRBD2,TRBV7-9,TGTGCCAGCAGCTTAGCTGTCGGGCGGGAGTTGTACGAGCAGTACTTC,CASSLAVGRELYEQYF
TRBJ2-7,NA,NA,TRBV29-1,TGCAGCGTCTGGGGGGATACCTACGAGCAGTACTTC,CSVWGDTYEQYF
TRBJ2-7,NA,TRBD2,TRBV19,TGTGCCAGTCGGGCAGCGGGATACGAGCAGTACTTC,CASRAAGYEQYF
TRBJ2-7,NA,TRBD2,TRBV7-6,TGTGCCAGCAGCTCGTTAGCGGGAGCTTACGAGCAGTACTTC,CASSSLAGAYEQYF
TRBJ2-7,NA,NA,TRBV19,TGTGCCAGTAGTACCTCAACCGGGTCCCCCTACGAGCAGTACTTC,CASSTSTGSPYEQYF
TRBJ2-7,NA,TRBD1,TRBV29-1,TGCAGCGTTACGGGACAGGGAAGCTCCTACGAGCAGTACTTC,CSVTGQGSSYEQYF
TRBJ2-7,NA,TRBD2,TRBV5-1,TGCGCCAGCAGCTTGCTGGGACTAGCGGCTGAAGACGAGCAGTACTTC,CASSLLGLAAEDEQYF
TRBJ2-1,NA,TRBD2,TRBV19,TGTGCCAGTACTCCTAGCGGCTACAATGAGCAGTTCTTC,CASTPSGYNEQFF
TRBJ2-7,NA,NA,TRBV5-1,TGCGCCAGCAGCTTAGGTGAGGGCGAGCAGTACTTC,CASSLGEGEQYF
TRBJ2-3,NA,NA,TRBV6-5,TGTGCCAGCAGCCCCCGGGACACCCGCACAGATACGCAGTATTTT,CASSPRDTRTDTQYF
TRBJ2-2,NA,NA,TRBV11-3,TGTGCCAGCAGCTTAGGGGAGGGGGAGCTGTTTTTT,CASSLGEGELFF
TRBJ2-1,NA,NA,TRBV12-5,TGTGCTAGTGGTCCTTGGGCCGACAATGAGCAGTTCTTC,CASGPWADNEQFF
TRBJ1-4,NA,TRBD1,TRBV9,TGTGCCAGCAGCGCGGGACAGGGGAATGAAAAACTGTTTTTT,CASSAGQGNEKLFF
TRBJ2-3,NA,TRBD1,TRBV28,TGTGCCAGCAGTTTACGTACCGGGACAGGGGGCTCTAGCGGGAGATCTGATACGCAGTATTTT,CASSLRTGTGGSSGRSDTQYF
TRBJ2-5,NA,TRBD1,TRBV10-2,TGCGCCAGCAAGGACAGGGGGCTAGAGACCCAGTACTTC,CASKDRGLETQYF
TRBJ1-5,few,TRBD1,TRBV19,TGTGCCAGTAGTAAGACAGGGTATAGCAATCAGCCCCAGCATTTT,CASSKTGYSNQPQHF
TRBJ2-3,NA,TRBD1,TRBV6-5,TGTGCCAGCAGACTGACAGGGACCACAGATACGCAGTATTTT,CASRLTGTTDTQYF
TRBJ2-2,NA,TRBD1,TRBV29-1,TGCAGCGTTCGGACAGGGGGCACGAACACCGGGGAGCTGTTTTTT,CSVRTGGTNTGELFF
TRBJ2-7,NA,TRBD2,TRBV7-2,TGTGCCAGCAGCTTAGTTCTAGCGGGCTCCTCCTACGAGCAGTACTTC,CASSLVLAGSSYEQYF
TRBJ2-1,few,TRBD2,TRBV5-1,TGCGCCAGCAGCTCTAGACCACTAGCGGGGACCTACAATGAGCAGTTCTTC,CASSSRPLAGTYNEQFF
TRBJ2-3,few,NA,TRBV5-5,TGTGCCAGCAGCAGTTCCGGAGATACGCAGTATTTT,CASSSSGDTQYF
TRBJ2-2,NA,TRBD1,TRBV7-9,TGTGCCAGCAGGAGCCGGGACAGGGGGCCCGGGGAGCTGTTTTTT,CASRSRDRGPGELFF
TRBJ2-7,NA,NA,TRBV27,TGTGCCAGCAGTTTGACAGGATCCTACGAGCAGTACTTC,CASSLTGSYEQYF
TRBJ2-2,NA,NA,TRBV7-2,TGTGCCAGCAGCCGAGGACAGCAGAACACCGGGGAGCTGTTTTTT,CASSRGQQNTGELFF
TRBJ2-5,NA,NA,TRBV7-2,TGTGCCAGCAGCTTAGATTGGAGTACGGAGACCCAGTACTTC,CASSLDWSTETQYF
TRBJ1-1,NA,TRBD1,TRBV10-3,TGTGCCATCAGTTGGACAGGCCATCAGAACACTGAAGCTTTCTTT,CAISWTGHQNTEAFF
TRBJ2-7,NA,NA,TRBV7-8,TGTGCCAGCACCCAAAAACGGACAGTAAGTTTCTACGAGCAGTACTTC,CASTQKRTVSFYEQYF
TRBJ2-6,NA,NA,TRBV19,TGTGCCAGTAGTATAGCTCTAGCCCCCCTCTCTGGGGCCAACGTCCTGACTTTC,CASSIALAPLSGANVLTF
TRBJ2-1,NA,NA,TRBV10-2,TGCGCCAGCAGGGGGAGAAGTAACAATGAGCAGTTCTTC,CASRGRSNNEQFF
TRBJ2-5,NA,TRBD2,TRBV30,TGTGCCTGGAGTGAACACAAGCGGGAGGAAGAAGAGACCCAGTACTTC,CAWSEHKREEEETQYF
TRBJ2-7,NA,TRBD2,TRBV11-2,TGTGCCAGCAGCTCGGGACTAGCGGATTCCTACGAGCAGTACTTC,CASSSGLADSYEQYF
TRBJ2-1,NA,NA,TRBV5-5,TGTGCCAGCAGCTTCCGTTTGTACAATGAGCAGTTCTTC,CASSFRLYNEQFF
TRBJ2-5,NA,TRBD2,TRBV18,TGTGCCAGCTCACCAGTGGCTAGCGGGGAGACCCAGTACTTC,CASSPVASGETQYF
TRBJ2-3,few,NA,TRBV11-2,TGTGCCAGCAGCCCGTACACAGATACGCAGTATTTT,CASSPYTDTQYF
TRBJ1-2,NA,NA,TRBV27,TGTGCCAGCTCGACGGGGAGGGCTTACTATGGCTACACCTTC,CASSTGRAYYGYTF